These 30 T cell receptor beta chains originate from one sample sequenced in a study of T cell clonotyping in hematopoietic cell transplantation. Only in-frame clones appear in the TCRdb table, and some are missing; sequencing was by immunoSEQ multiplex PCR. This table has approximately 5,900 clones, 77% appearing once. Specimen: PBMCs, collected 100 days after allogeneic stem cell transplant. The origin of the receptors is a female patient younger than 45 who had an allogeneic stem cell transplant, so the T cells may come from the graft donor. Some clones in this sample may be carry-over from other donors' samples.

The gene calls are TRBV2 and TRBJ2-3; the match to TRBD2 covers 12 bases. Trimming cost V 5 bases and J 2 bases; bases outside gene matches: 5. CDR3 length equals 16 residues. Germline values: CDR1 SNHLY, CDR2 FYNNEI. CDR3: CASSPRTSGDTDTQYF. DNA for the CDR3: TGTGCCAGCAGTCCACGGACTAGCGGGGACACAGATACGCAGTATTTT. The variable domain in full, completed from reference TRBV2 and TRBJ2-3, reads EPEVTQTPSHQVTQMGQEVILRCVPISNHLYFYWYRQILGQKVEFLVSFYNNEISEKSEIFDDQFSVERPDGSNFTLKIRSTKLEDSAMYFCASSPRTSGDTDTQYFGPGTRLTVL.

CDR3 residues: CASSLTGDTQYF. The CDR3 DNA sequence: TGTGCCAGCAGCTTAACTGGGGATACGCAGTATTTT. The chain employs TRBV7-3 and TRBJ2-3; D remains ambiguous. Germline V gene lookup returns CDR1 SGHTA and CDR2 FQGTGA. Trimming left V 0 bases short and J 6 bases short, with 4 bases between. This CDR3 contains 12 residues.

V gene TRBV7-7 combines with J gene TRBJ1-3; a weak D match, TRBD1 (5 bases). Between the trimmed V and J ends, which lost 1 base and 2 bases, there was a span of 9 bases. This CDR3 comprises 15 residues. Per germline, CDR1 SSHAT and CDR2 FNYEAQ (reference sequence). CDR3 nucleotide sequence: TGTGCCAGCAGCTTAGGTCAGGGAACTGGAAACACCATATATTTT. This encodes CASSLGQGTGNTIYF.

This clone appeared once. J is TRBJ1-2 and V is TRBV19; possible D gene TRBD1, 6 bases. The germline V gene has CDR1 LNHDA and CDR2 SQIVND (reference sequence). Trimming left V 6 bases short and J 4 bases short, with 18 bases between. The CDR3 has 15 residues. CDR3 sequence reads: CASRERTLGGYGYTF. The CDR3 DNA follows: TGTGCCAGTAGGGAGCGGACCCTAGGGGGCTATGGCTACACCTTC.

This chain connects TRBV6-5 to TRBJ2-5; D ambiguous. The germline V gene encodes CDR1 MNHEY and CDR2 SVGAGI. This CDR3 is built from 11 residues. The germline V and J ends were trimmed by 2 bases and 5 bases, with 3 bases remaining between them. The CDR3 protein is CASSYLETQYF. The CDR3 DNA sequence: TGTGCCAGCAGTTACCTGGAGACCCAGTACTTC.

The chain couples TRBV7-2 to TRBJ2-7; tentative D call: TRBD1 (6 bases). Trimming took 3 bases from V and 3 from J, leaving 15 bases between them. This CDR3 comprises 15 residues. The germline V gene encodes CDR1 SGHTA and CDR2 FQGNSA. The CDR3 coding sequence is TGTGCCAGCAGCTTGAGGGGGTTGGATTTCTACGAGCAGTACTTC. It translates to CASSLRGLDFYEQYF.

J is TRBJ2-5 and V is TRBV7-7, with unresolved D. CDR3 length equals 14 residues. Deletions cut 0 bases from V and 5 bases from J, with 10 bases between. Looked up from germline, CDR1 is SSHAT and CDR2 is FNYEAQ (reference sequence). Written as DNA, the CDR3 is TGTGCCAGCAGCTTAGCGCACGGTTCCGAGACCCAGTACTTC. Translation gives CASSLAHGSETQYF. The whole variable domain, remainder taken from reference TRBV7-7 and TRBJ2-5, is GAGVSQSPRYKVTKRGQDVTLRCDPISSHATLYWYQQALGQGPEFLTYFNYEAQPDKSGLPSDRFSAERPEGSISTLTIQRTEQRDSAMYRCASSLAHGSETQYFGPGTRLLVL.

V gene TRBV5-4 combines with J gene TRBJ1-1; no reliable D call. The CDR3 is 15 residues long. CDR1 is SGHNT and CDR2 is YYREEE in the germline V gene (reference sequence). Trimming shortened V by 4 bases and J by 0 bases, and 13 bases separated the two germline ends. Written as DNA, the CDR3 is TGTGCCAGCAGCCCCGGTGGAGCCCTGAACACTGAAGCTTTCTTT. Translating it yields CASSPGGALNTEAFF.

The J gene is TRBJ1-3, the V gene TRBV6-6; D unclear. The CDR3 contains 14 residues. Between the trimmed V and J ends, which lost 6 bases and 3 bases, there was a span of 12 bases. Germline V gene lookup returns CDR1 MNHNY and CDR2 SVGAGI (reference sequence). The CDR3 spells CASRPQLIGNTIYF. The CDR3 coding sequence is TGTGCCAGCAGACCACAGCTTATTGGAAACACCATATATTTT.

The chain links TRBV7-2 to TRBJ1-3; 7 bases agree with TRBD1. CDR1 and CDR2 (germline): SGHTA, FQGNSA. V was clipped by 1 base and J by 0 bases; unmatched bases: 3. The CDR3 extends over 16 amino acids. The CDR3 nucleotides read TGTGCCAGCAGCTTAGAGAAGGGGGCCTCTGGAAACACCATATATTTT. It specifies CASSLEKGASGNTIYF.

The rearrangement links TRBV11-2 to TRBJ2-3, with TRBD2 identical over 7 bases. Losses at the gene ends were 5 bases for V and 3 bases for J; bases not matched to a gene: 11. The CDR3 is made up of 16 amino acids. Per the germline V gene, CDR1 is SGHAT and CDR2 is FQNNGV. The CDR3 nucleotides are TGTGCCAGCAGCACTCACCCCTGGGGGGGGACAGATACGCAGTATTTT. It is translated as CASSTHPWGGTDTQYF.

This sequence joins TRBV4-1 and TRBJ2-3; TRBD2 might be the D (5 bases). The CDR3 consists of 14 residues. V lost 0 bases and J 4 bases, leaving 8 bases between the germline ends. Germline V gene lookup returns CDR1 MGHRA and CDR2 YSYEKL. DNA of the CDR3: TGCGCCAGCAGCCAAGATATCGGGGCAGATACGCAGTATTTT. This sequence encodes CASSQDIGADTQYF.

The gene calls are TRBV2 and TRBJ1-5, with D perhaps TRBD1 (6 bases). CDR1 and CDR2 (germline): SNHLY, FYNNEI. Between the trimmed V and J ends, which lost 6 bases and 3 bases, there was a span of 9 bases. There are 13 residues in the CDR3. CDR3 DNA sequence: TGTGCCAGCAGAGGACAGAACAATCAGCCCCAGCATTTT. Translated: CASRGQNNQPQHF.

The chain uses TRBV9 and TRBJ1-4, with D possibly matching TRBD1 (6 bases). Trimming removed 3 bases from V and 5 bases from J, with 14 bases in between. The CDR3 loop spans 15 amino acids. Germline CDR1 reads SGDLS; CDR2 reads YYNGEE. For the CDR3, the DNA is TGTGCCAGCAGCGGAGGGGGGGGTCTGAATGAAAAACTGTTTTTT. Translating gives CASSGGGGLNEKLFF.

The rearrangement joins TRBV2 to TRBJ2-5; TRBD1 matches 9 bases. The CDR3 is made up of 12 amino acids. V lost 6 bases to trimming and J lost 8 bases; unmatched junction nucleotides: 4. Germline V gene lookup returns CDR1 SNHLY and CDR2 FYNNEI. The CDR3 DNA follows: TGTGCCAGCAGCGGGACAGGGAGTACCCAGTACTTC. Its protein is CASSGTGSTQYF.

This clone has a single count. The chain employs TRBV7-2 and TRBJ2-1, with a weak D call TRBD2 (6 bases). The CDR3 length is 15 residues. Trimming took 5 bases from V and 8 from J, leaving 19 bases between them. The germline V gene has CDR1 SGHTA and CDR2 FQGNSA. CDR3 bases: TGTGCCAGCAGCCCGGGACTTAGCGATTACCATGAGCAGTTCTTC. It specifies CASSPGLSDYHEQFF. Full variable domain (rest looked up from reference TRBV7-2 and TRBJ2-1): GAGVSQSPSNKVTEKGKDVELRCDPISGHTALYWYRQSLGQGLEFLIYFQGNSAPDKSGLPSDRFSAERTGGSVSTLTIQRTQQEDSAVYLCASSPGLSDYHEQFFGPGTRLTVL.

The chain combines TRBV4-1 with TRBJ1-4; D perhaps matches TRBD1 (5 bases). V gave up 1 base and J gave up 8 bases, with 17 bases separating them. The CDR3 runs to 16 residues. Germline CDR1 reads MGHRA; CDR2 reads YSYEKL. For the CDR3, the DNA is TGCGCCAGCAGCCAAGTGGGAGGGACTGGTCAGGAAAAACTGTTTTTT. Translating it yields CASSQVGGTGQEKLFF.

The J gene is TRBJ2-7, the V gene TRBV7-2; D is unresolved. Germline-derived CDR1 and CDR2 are SGHTA and FQGNSA. This CDR3 has 11 residues. Between the trimmed V and J ends, which lost 5 bases and 3 bases, there was a span of 5 bases. This CDR3 is CASSPGYEQYF. The CDR3 nucleotides are TGTGCCAGCAGCCCCGGCTACGAGCAGTACTTC.

This clone appeared a single time. The junction departs from the called germline gene at one end, perhaps through a read error. The V and J genes are TRBV7-9 and TRBJ1-2; D gene uncertain. CDR1 is SEHNR and CDR2 is FQNEAQ in the germline V gene (reference sequence). The CDR3 totals 14 residues. CDR3 region: CASSLDLLPPLMLF. The CDR3 nucleotides are TGTGCCAGCAGCCTAGACCTACTACCCCCGTTAATGCTCTTC. Together with reference TRBV7-9 and TRBJ1-2, the CDR3 gives the full variable domain: DTGVSQNPRHKITKRGQNVTFRCDPISEHNRLYWYRQTLGQGPEFLTYFQNEAQLEKSRLLSDRFSAERPKGSFSTLEIQRTEQGDSAMYLCASSLDLLPPLMLFGSGTRLTVV.

This clone showed up just a few times. V is TRBV7-8 and J is TRBJ2-2; D is uncertain. The CDR3 runs to 14 residues. V gave up 5 bases and J gave up 3 bases, with 10 bases separating them. CDR1 and CDR2 from the germline V gene are SGHVS and FQNEAQ. CDR3 in DNA: TGTGCCAGCAGCGTCCGCCAGGACACCGGGGAGCTGTTTTTT. Translation: CASSVRQDTGELFF.

This chain joins TRBV25-1 and TRBJ1-6, with D hard to call. This CDR3 is 13 amino acids long. The ends were cut back, 4 bases at V and 5 bases at J, with 6 bases in the middle. The V gene's germline CDR1 is MGHDK and CDR2 SYGVNS. This CDR3 reads CASSGANNSPLHF. The CDR3, as DNA: TGTGCCAGCAGTGGGGCCAATAATTCACCCCTCCACTTT.

The chain employs TRBV30 and TRBJ1-3; D is possibly TRBD1 (6 bases). With 5 bases removed from V and 0 bases from J, the gap between germline ends came to 17 bases. Germline V gene sequence: CDR1 GTSNPN, CDR2 SVGIG (reference sequence). The CDR3 loop spans 16 amino acids. The CDR3 DNA reads as TGTGCCTGGTGTGAGGGGACACCGATCTCTGGAAACACCATATATTTT. Residues: CAWCEGTPISGNTIYF.

The chain employs TRBV5-4 and TRBJ2-7; D remains ambiguous. Trimming cost V 0 bases and J 3 bases, with 4 bases left between them. Germline loops: CDR1 SGHNT, CDR2 YYREEE (reference sequence). The CDR3 has 12 amino acids. CDR3 nucleotides: TGTGCCAGCAGCTTGGTAGGCTACGAGCAGTACTTC. Translating gives CASSLVGYEQYF.

The chain uses TRBV25-1 and TRBJ2-7, with 8 bases fitting TRBD2. V was pared by 9 bases and J by 7 bases, with 14 bases of the junction left unmatched. In germline, CDR1 is MGHDK, CDR2 SYGVNS. This CDR3 is built from 14 residues. The CDR3 coding sequence is TGTGCCAGTTCAGACTACACTCGGGAGGGAGAGCAGTACTTC. It is translated as CASSDYTREGEQYF.

The chain is built from TRBV6-5 and TRBJ1-3, with no clear D. Germline CDR1 MNHEY, CDR2 SVGAGI. V shed 2 bases and J shed 0 bases, with 8 bases lying between them. This CDR3 is 15 amino acids long. The CDR3 coding sequence is TGTGCCAGCAGTTACGAGGCAAACTCTGGAAACACCATATATTTT. Translated: CASSYEANSGNTIYF.

In its sample, this clone was seen a few times. The rearrangement uses TRBV30 and TRBJ1-5; possible D gene TRBD1, 6 bases. The CDR3 sequence is 13 residues long. The V end lost 2 bases, the J end lost 6 bases, and 11 bases lay between the germline ends. In germline, CDR1 is GTSNPN, CDR2 SVGIG (reference sequence). The CDR3 coding sequence is TGTGCCTGGAGTCGGGGGCTCGTTCAGCCCCAGCATTTT. This codes for CAWSRGLVQPQHF.

This chain links TRBV7-2 with TRBJ2-7; 7 nucleotides agree with TRBD1. Germline-derived CDR1 and CDR2 are SGHTA and FQGNSA. The CDR3 covers 13 residues. V shed 7 bases and J 4 bases; nucleotides not matched to a gene: 7. The chain's CDR3 is CASKYGTAYEQYF. The CDR3 bases are TGTGCCAGCAAATACGGGACAGCTTACGAGCAGTACTTC. The full variable domain, completed using reference TRBV7-2 and TRBJ2-7, is GAGVSQSPSNKVTEKGKDVELRCDPISGHTALYWYRQSLGQGLEFLIYFQGNSAPDKSGLPSDRFSAERTGGSVSTLTIQRTQQEDSAVYLCASKYGTAYEQYFGPGTRLTVT.

This clone was detected only a few times. The rearrangement links TRBV5-6 to TRBJ1-2; D is unresolved. The V gene lost 0 bases and the J gene lost 8 bases, with 11 bases spanning the gap. This CDR3 has 13 amino acids. Per germline, CDR1 SGHDT and CDR2 YYEEEE. CDR3 sequence: CASSLGRHEGYTF. CDR3 sequence (DNA): TGTGCCAGCAGCTTGGGGCGCCATGAGGGCTACACCTTC.

The DNA of the CDR3 is TGTGCCAGTAGTCAGGGAATCTACGAGCAGTACTTC. This sequence encodes CASSQGIYEQYF. The chain has TRBV19 and TRBJ2-7; weak D call: TRBD1 (5 bases). The V gene's germline CDR1 is LNHDA and CDR2 SQIVND (reference sequence). Trimming pared 5 bases from V and 3 bases from J, leaving 8 bases between. The CDR3 runs to 12 residues.

This clone was counted a few times. The chain couples TRBV9 to TRBJ2-5; D possibly corresponds to TRBD2 (5 bases). The V gene lost 0 bases and the J gene lost 5 bases, with 14 bases spanning the gap. Germline lookup yields CDR1 SGDLS and CDR2 YYNGEE. The length of the CDR3 is 15 residues. The CDR3 coding sequence is TGTGCCAGCAGCGTAGTCGCTAGCCCCCGGGAGACCCAGTACTTC. Amino acids: CASSVVASPRETQYF.